The T cell receptor (beta chain) described here comes from a study of shared clonotypes between healthy human individuals. Study-level points and caveats: Non-shared clonotypes had lower generation probabilities than those shared by all four donors.

On this clone itself: Its cognate antigen is unknown.

Measured with immunoSEQ multiplex PCR; TCRdb has only the in-frame clones, and not every one. The repertoire consists of some 500,000 clones, with approximately 95% occurring once and the leading ten covering 0.055% to 0.075%. The V end lost 2 bases, the J end lost 0 bases, and 5 bases lay between the germline ends. The length of the CDR3 is 14 residues. CDR1 is LNHDA, CDR2 SQIVND, per germline (reference sequence). Sequencing was carried out using naive CD4+ T cells sorted from blood. Described subset: CD45RA+ positively selected. This chain links TRBV19 with TRBJ1-3; D not resolved. This TCR derives from a woman under 40 in good health. The CDR3 DNA is TGTGCCAGTAGTATACAGGCCTCTGGAAACACCATATATTTT. As protein: CASSIQASGNTIYF.